This record looks at one TCR beta chain sequence and its context. Its specificity is unknown. Germline V CDR1 and CDR2: MDHEN, SYDVKM. The CDR3 loop spans 14 amino acids. V was cut by 5 bases and J by 1 base, with 9 bases left in between. This sample was included in a study of cytomegalovirus exposure and HLA in healthy donors. Study-level background: Out of approximately 170 million T cells, an earlier analysis found 117 million unique TCR beta sequences in total. Study-wide findings and caveats: Most subjects had HLA-A and HLA-B alleles reportedly predicted accurately by TCR beta sequences.

Use of 60 Vbeta and 13 Jbeta primers characterized the PCR. Produced via immunoSEQ multiplex PCR; TCRdb's table is partial and in-frame only. This sample yields around 120,000 clones, of which over 60% are seen a single time; roughly 4% belongs to the top ten. The source is a human donor in good health. J is TRBJ1-5 and V is TRBV28, with no clear D. The sample comprised PBMCs. Here the CDR3 DNA reads TGTGCCAGCAGTCTTACGCAGAGCAATCAGCCCCAGCATTTT. It codes for CASSLTQSNQPQHF.